This entry lists 15 T cell receptor beta chains sequenced from one sample in a study of cytomegalovirus exposure and HLA in healthy donors. The primer mix had 60 Vbeta and 13 Jbeta primers. Here immunoSEQ multiplex PCR was the method, and the copy in TCRdb shows in-frame clones only, minus some. This sample has approximately 200,000 clones; 81% occur once, and the top ten carry 2.1%. The sample consisted of PBMCs. The receptors were sampled from a young woman in good health and CMV-seropositive.

The J gene is TRBJ2-6, the V gene TRBV6-5; D uncertain. The CDR3 is made up of 14 amino acids. The germline V gene has CDR1 MNHEY and CDR2 SVGAGI. V lost 8 bases and J 0 bases, leaving 8 bases between the germline ends. The CDR3 nucleotides read TGTGCCAGCCGCTCGGGCTCTGGGGCCAACGTCCTGACTTTC. Its protein is CASRSGSGANVLTF.

This clone has a handful of counts. The CDR3 DNA reads as TGTGCCAGCAGCCCAAATCTAGTCAACGAGCAGTACTTC. Its translation: CASSPNLVNEQYF. J is TRBJ2-7 and V is TRBV14; no clear D. In germline, CDR1 is SGHDN, CDR2 FVKESK. V gave up 4 bases and J gave up 5 bases, with 12 bases separating them. This CDR3 has 13 amino acids.

The chain couples TRBV15 to TRBJ2-1; TRBD2 matches 10 bases. The length of the CDR3 is 15 residues. Germline assignment: CDR1 LNHNV and CDR2 YYDKDF (reference sequence). The junction had 4 bases not matched to a gene; V was cut back by 4 bases and J by 4 bases. CDR3 DNA: TGTGCCACCAGCAAGGCTAGCGGGAGTTACAATGAGCAGTTCTTC. Translation: CATSKASGSYNEQFF.

The chain links TRBV6-6 to TRBJ1-1; D possibly corresponds to TRBD1 (6 bases). This CDR3 spans 14 amino acids. The V gene's germline CDR1 is MNHNY and CDR2 SVGAGI (reference sequence). V was cut by 2 bases and J by 2 bases, with 9 bases left in between. CDR3 DNA sequence: TGTGCCAGCAGTTACCAACAGGGAAACACTGAAGCTTTCTTT. It encodes CASSYQQGNTEAFF.

V is TRBV6-6 and J is TRBJ2-3; 12 bases are shared with TRBD2. The length of the CDR3 is 16 residues. The J segment lost 4 bases and the V segment lost 4 bases, leaving 6 bases of the junction unmatched. Germline V gives CDR1 MNHNY, CDR2 SVGAGI (reference sequence). CDR3 amino acids: CASSSRGTSGSDTQYF. CDR3 coding DNA: TGTGCCAGCAGTTCCCGAGGGACTAGCGGGTCAGATACGCAGTATTTT.

This chain links TRBV2 with TRBJ2-7, with a tentative D call TRBD2 (8 bases). The V end lost 6 bases, the J end lost 3 bases, and 15 bases lay between the germline ends. The CDR3 extends over 14 amino acids. Germline CDR1 reads SNHLY; CDR2 reads FYNNEI. In DNA, the CDR3 is TGTGCCAGCAGGGAGACAGGGACTAGCTACGAGCAGTACTTC. The encoded protein is CASRETGTSYEQYF.

This clone has just a few counts. The chain couples TRBV28 to TRBJ1-6; D call uncertain. From germline, CDR1 is MDHEN and CDR2 SYDVKM. The V end was cut by 3 bases, the J end by 5 bases, with 8 bases between. The CDR3 spans 14 residues. CDR3 amino acids: CASSLLSNNSPLHF. CDR3 in DNA: TGTGCCAGCAGTTTGTTGAGTAATAATTCACCCCTCCACTTT.

V is TRBV4-2 and J is TRBJ1-1; D not resolved. Germline CDR1 is LGHNA and CDR2 is YNFKEQ. CDR3 length: 16 amino acids. V gave up 0 bases and J gave up 0 bases, with 11 bases separating them. The CDR3, as DNA: TGTGCCAGCAGCCAAGATGTTGGCCAGATGAACACTGAAGCTTTCTTT. The encoded protein is CASSQDVGQMNTEAFF.

The chain couples TRBV29-1 to TRBJ1-2; D is perhaps TRBD1 (6 bases). The CDR3 length is 14 residues. CDR1 is SQVTM and CDR2 is ANQGSEA in the germline V gene. The V gene lost 6 bases and the J gene lost 4 bases, with 18 bases spanning the gap. The CDR3 DNA follows: TGCAGCGTACCCAGGGGTCTCCCCGCCTATGGCTACACCTTC. It is translated as CSVPRGLPAYGYTF.

This clone was seen just once. The rearrangement joins TRBV29-1 to TRBJ2-1, with 9 bases identical to TRBD1. CDR3 length: 13 amino acids. CDR1 and CDR2 from the germline V gene are SQVTM and ANQGSEA. V was pared by 7 bases and J by 2 bases, with 3 bases of the junction left unmatched. The CDR3 nucleotides read TGCAGCGCCGGGACAGGGCCCTACAATGAGCAGTTCTTC. Translated: CSAGTGPYNEQFF.

This clone appeared a few times. V gene TRBV10-1 combines with J gene TRBJ2-2; D call uncertain. In germline, CDR1 is WNHNN, CDR2 SYGVQD (reference sequence). There are 15 residues in the CDR3. V dropped 3 bases and J dropped 13 bases, with 21 bases sitting between them. The CDR3 loop reads CASSDHETHHRRLFF. The CDR3 DNA reads TGCGCCAGCAGTGATCACGAGACACATCACCGAAGGCTGTTTTTT.

The chain is built from TRBV7-9 and TRBJ2-5; possible D gene TRBD2, 6 bases. The V end lost 6 bases, the J end lost 3 bases, and 17 bases lay between the germline ends. CDR1 is SEHNR and CDR2 is FQNEAQ in the germline V gene (reference sequence). This CDR3 region has 15 residues. CDR3 amino acids: CASRHIGASEETQYF. The CDR3 bases are TGTGCCAGCAGACACATAGGCGCTAGCGAAGAGACCCAGTACTTC.

This clone was counted only a few times. The chain employs TRBV2 and TRBJ2-3; D gene uncertain. Per the germline V gene, CDR1 is SNHLY and CDR2 is FYNNEI. Trimming cost V 5 bases and J 6 bases, with 18 bases left between them. The CDR3 has 15 amino acids. This CDR3 is CASSPAYRVEDTQYF. CDR3 in DNA: TGTGCCAGCAGTCCGGCATACCGGGTCGAGGATACGCAGTATTTT.

This chain joins TRBV28 and TRBJ2-7; D perhaps matches TRBD2 (6 bases). Germline CDR1 and CDR2: MDHEN and SYDVKM. CDR3 length: 13 residues. Between the trimmed V and J ends, which lost 1 base and 5 bases, there was a span of 9 bases. The CDR3 coding sequence is TGTGCCAGCAGTTTATCGGGGGTTAACGAGCAGTACTTC. Amino acid sequence: CASSLSGVNEQYF.

The gene calls are TRBV6-6 and TRBJ1-2, with D tentatively TRBD1 (5 bases). Looked up from germline, CDR1 is MNHNY and CDR2 is SVGAGI (reference sequence). This CDR3 region has 14 residues. V shed 0 bases and J shed 4 bases, with 9 bases lying between them. The CDR3: CASSYSPDSYGYTF. DNA of the CDR3: TGTGCCAGCAGTTACTCCCCAGACAGCTATGGCTACACCTTC.